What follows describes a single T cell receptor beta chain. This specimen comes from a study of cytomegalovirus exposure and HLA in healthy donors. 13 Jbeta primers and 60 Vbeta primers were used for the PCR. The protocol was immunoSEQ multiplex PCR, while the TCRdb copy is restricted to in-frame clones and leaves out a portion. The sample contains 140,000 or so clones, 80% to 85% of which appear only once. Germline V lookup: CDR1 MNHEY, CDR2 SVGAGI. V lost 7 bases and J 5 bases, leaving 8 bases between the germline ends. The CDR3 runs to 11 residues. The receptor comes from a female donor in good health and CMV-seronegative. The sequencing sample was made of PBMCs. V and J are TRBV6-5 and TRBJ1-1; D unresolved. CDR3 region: CASIGETEAFF. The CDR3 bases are TGTGCCAGCATCGGGGAAACTGAAGCTTTCTTT.